The entry that follows covers one T cell receptor (beta chain) sequence. Its cognate antigen is unknown. The data originate from a study of T cell responses to AZD1222 COVID-19 vaccine. Study-level results: Receipt of two AZD1222 doses was followed by a rise in Spike-specific TCR breadth and depth. The reported proportion of spike-specific TCRs targeting unmutated variant regions was nearly half. Most donors were white British, females outnumbered males, and clonal diversity was possibly underestimated.

TCRdb's copy holds only in-frame clones and misses some; the assay was immunoSEQ multiplex PCR. The table includes some 150,000 clones, roughly nine tenths detected once. The CDR3 runs 14 residues. V usage is TRBV21-1 and J usage is TRBJ1-5. TRBV21-1 is listed as a pseudogene. The sample in question was peripheral blood, obtained on day 0 of AZD1222 vaccination. The sequence was obtained from an adult in good health. The CDR3 is CASSKEWRLKVGHF. CDR3 DNA sequence: TGTGCCAGCAGCAAAGAATGGAGGTTGAAAGTAGGGCATTTT.